The 17 T cell receptor beta chains reported below all come from one sample, sequenced in a study of molecular identifiers for immune sequencing clone quantification. TCRdb re-called the PCR reads with MiXCR, one entry per CDR3 protein. The table has 90,000 or so distinct CDR3 sequences, roughly a fifth seen once. Material for sequencing was naive CD8+ T cells from blood, with Jurkat cell RNA spiked in. Subset reported: FACS-sorted CD8+CD4-CCR7+CD45RA+ naive T cells. The receptors were sampled from a human donor in good health. Some libraries in this study had Jurkat cell RNA spiked in.

This clonotype was recorded at least ten times. The genes are TRBV6-5 and TRBJ2-7; D may be TRBD1 (5 bases). The CDR3 consists of 14 residues. Trimming removed 0 bases from V and 6 bases from J, with 12 bases in between. Germline V lookup: CDR1 MNHEY, CDR2 SVGAGI. The CDR3 region is CASSYSSRASEQYF. The CDR3 region has the DNA TGTGCCAGCAGTTACTCGTCCAGGGCCTCCGAGCAGTACTTC.

A remark on this clonotype: Just one base apart from a much larger clone, this may be a read error. CDR3 sequence: CSARVRSIYEQYF. The CDR3 nucleotides read TGCAGTGCTAGAGTGCGGTCGATCTACGAGCAGTACTTC. The chain couples TRBV20-1 to TRBJ2-7; D is unclear. The germline gives CDR1 DFQATT, CDR2 SNEGSKA (reference sequence). With 1 base removed from V and 3 bases from J, the gap between germline ends came to 10 bases. This CDR3 spans 13 amino acids.

In this sample, this clonotype turned up a few times. With a much larger clone just one base away, this may be a read error. The J gene is TRBJ2-1, the V gene TRBV11-2; TRBD2 aligns across 8 bases. Looked up from germline, CDR1 is SGHAT and CDR2 is FQNNGV. The CDR3 is 16 residues long. The chain's CDR3 is CASSSYSGETYSEQFF. The CDR3 nucleotides are TGTGCCAGCAGCTCATATAGCGGGGAAACCTACAGTGAGCAGTTCTTC.

The chain combines TRBV12-3 or TRBV12-4 with TRBJ2-5; 9 nucleotides match TRBD2. J was trimmed by 2 bases and V by 3 bases; bases with no gene match: 4. This CDR3 is 15 amino acids long. CDR3 sequence (DNA): TGTGCCAGCAGTTTTCGGGGACTAGCACAAGAGACCCAGTACTTC. It is translated as CASSFRGLAQETQYF.

The table lists this clonotype with many counts. The chain is built from TRBV5-1 and TRBJ2-7, with D hard to call. This CDR3 has 12 amino acids. Trimming pared 5 bases from V and 3 bases from J, leaving 9 bases between. The germline gives CDR1 SGHRS, CDR2 YFSETQ. CDR3 DNA sequence: TGCGCCAGCAGGGAGAGGAGCTACGAGCAGTACTTC. This codes for CASRERSYEQYF.

This clonotype came up many times. The chain links TRBV28 to TRBJ2-7; tentatively, D is TRBD1 (5 bases). The CDR3 extends over 14 amino acids. CDR1 is MDHEN, CDR2 SYDVKM, per germline. The germline V and J ends were trimmed by 3 bases and 7 bases, with 16 bases remaining between them. The CDR3 DNA reads as TGTGCCAGCAGTTTGCCCTCTCAGGGTGTAGAGCAGTACTTC. This translates into CASSLPSQGVEQYF.

Only a few counts were recorded for this clonotype. This chain connects TRBV27 to TRBJ2-3; 9 bases map to TRBD2. V lost 2 bases to trimming and J lost 3 bases; unmatched junction nucleotides: 6. The CDR3 has 16 amino acids. CDR1 and CDR2 from the germline V gene are MNHEY and SMNVEV (reference sequence). The CDR3 nucleotides read TGTGCCAGCAGTTTACTAGCGGGAATTTCGACAGATACGCAGTATTTT. Its translation is CASSLLAGISTDTQYF.

With regard to this clonotype: Just one base apart from a much larger clone, this may be a read error. The genes are TRBV11-2 and TRBJ2-3; 13 positions match TRBD2. The CDR3 is made up of 18 amino acids. CDR1 SGHAT and CDR2 FQNNGV come from the germline V gene. J lost 11 bases, V lost 5 bases, and 19 bases had no gene match. The CDR3 sequence is CASSTIIGLAGVLRGQYF. CDR3 sequence (DNA): TGTGCCAGCAGCACCATAATAGGACTAGCGGGGGTCCTTAGGGGGCAGTATTTT.

The chain has TRBV11-2 and TRBJ2-2, with a weak D call TRBD2 (5 bases). The CDR3 runs to 17 residues. The V gene lost 2 bases and the J gene lost 4 bases, with 17 bases spanning the gap. Germline V gives CDR1 SGHAT, CDR2 FQNNGV. The chain's CDR3 is CASSLPAGEPSTGELFF. DNA for the CDR3: TGTGCCAGCAGCTTACCCGCGGGTGAACCGAGCACCGGGGAGCTGTTTTTT.

This clonotype was seen once. The chain has TRBV15 and TRBJ2-5, with D possibly TRBD1 on 5 matching bases. Germline V gene data show CDR1 as LNHNV and CDR2 as YYDKDF (reference sequence). The CDR3 totals 15 residues. With 0 bases removed from V and 2 bases from J, the gap between germline ends came to 10 bases. The DNA of the CDR3 is TGTGCCACCAGCAGAGATCTGGGGCAGCAAGAGACCCAGTACTTC. Translation gives CATSRDLGQQETQYF.

This clonotype was seen many times. This chain joins TRBV7-2 and TRBJ2-3, with D maybe TRBD1 (5 bases). Germline CDR1 reads SGHTA; CDR2 reads FQGNSA. V gave up 1 base and J gave up 2 bases, with 13 bases separating them. The CDR3 loop spans 16 amino acids. CDR3 protein: CASSLVRARITDTQYF. The CDR3 DNA is TGTGCCAGCAGCTTAGTCAGGGCCAGAATCACAGATACGCAGTATTTT.

The chain joins TRBV6-2 or TRBV6-3 to TRBJ2-7, with 10 bases matching TRBD2. Germline CDR1 MNHEY, CDR2 SVGEGT. V was pared by 5 bases and J by 4 bases, with 8 bases of the junction left unmatched. The CDR3 totals 15 residues. CDR3 nucleotides: TGTGCCAGCAGTCACCCCGGACTAGCGGCTTACGAGCAGTACTTC. This codes for CASSHPGLAAYEQYF.

In this sample, this clonotype turned up a few times. This chain uses TRBV7-2 with TRBJ2-7; TRBD2 matches at 9 bases. Trimming took 4 bases from V and 4 from J; bases not matched to a gene: 17. From germline, CDR1 is SGHTA and CDR2 FQGNSA. This CDR3 comprises 18 residues. This chain's CDR3 is CASSSPRQGLAVRYEQYF. CDR3 DNA: TGTGCCAGCAGCTCCCCCAGGCAGGGACTAGCTGTGCGTTACGAGCAGTACTTC.

In regard to this clonotype: A much larger clone differs by one base, so this may be a read error. J is TRBJ2-7 and V is TRBV5-1, with 13 bases lining up with TRBD2. CDR3 length equals 15 residues. Trimming at V came to 1 base and at J to 3 bases, leaving 1 base not matched to a gene. CDR1 and CDR2 from the germline V gene are SGHRS and YFSETQ. This CDR3 reads CASSLTSGGVYEQYF. In DNA, the CDR3 is TGCGCCAGCAGCTTGACTAGCGGGGGGGTCTACGAGCAGTACTTC. Full variable domain (rest looked up from reference TRBV5-1 and TRBJ2-7): KAGVTQTPRYLIKTRGQQVTLSCSPISGHRSVSWYQQTPGQGLQFLFEYFSETQRNKGNFPGRFSGRQFSNSRSEMNVSTLELGDSALYLCASSLTSGGVYEQYFGPGTRLTVT.

This rearrangement joins TRBV11-3 to TRBJ2-1, with 16 bases matching TRBD2. Germline-derived CDR1 and CDR2 are SGHNT and YENEEA. The length of the CDR3 is 18 residues. V shed 5 bases, J shed 4 bases, and the junction held 8 bases outside the gene matches. The CDR3, as DNA: TGTGCCAGCAGCCCACGGGGACTAGCGGGAGGGTCATACAATGAGCAGTTCTTC. Amino acid sequence: CASSPRGLAGGSYNEQFF.

This clonotype has just a few counts. J is TRBJ2-1 and V is TRBV7-9; 10 bases match TRBD2. J lost 5 bases, V lost 0 bases, and 7 bases had no gene match. Germline loops: CDR1 SEHNR, CDR2 FQNEAQ (reference sequence). The CDR3 loop spans 17 amino acids. Written as DNA, the CDR3 is TGTGCCAGCAGCTTAGCCGCGGGACTAGCGATCAACAATGAGCAGTTCTTC. As protein: CASSLAAGLAINNEQFF.

This clonotype was recorded a few times. The rearrangement joins TRBV7-9 to TRBJ2-3; D is uncertain. In germline, CDR1 is SEHNR, CDR2 FQNEAQ (reference sequence). V shed 5 bases and J shed 5 bases, with 8 bases lying between them. The CDR3 sequence is 12 residues long. The CDR3 DNA reads TGTGCCAGCAGCCCACTAAGAGATACGCAGTATTTT. Translation: CASSPLRDTQYF.